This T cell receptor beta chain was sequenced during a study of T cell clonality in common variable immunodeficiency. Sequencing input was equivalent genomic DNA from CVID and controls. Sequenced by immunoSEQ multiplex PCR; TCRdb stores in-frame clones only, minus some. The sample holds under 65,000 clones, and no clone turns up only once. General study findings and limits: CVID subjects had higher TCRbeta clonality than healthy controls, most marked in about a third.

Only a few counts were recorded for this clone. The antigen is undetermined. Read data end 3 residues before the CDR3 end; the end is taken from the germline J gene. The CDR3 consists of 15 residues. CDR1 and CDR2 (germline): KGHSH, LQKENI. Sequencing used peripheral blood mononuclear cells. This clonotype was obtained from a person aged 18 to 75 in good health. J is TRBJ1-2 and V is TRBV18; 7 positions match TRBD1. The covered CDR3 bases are TGTGCCAGCTCACTAGCCGGGACAGCCATTTACGAC. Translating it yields CASSLAGTAIYD. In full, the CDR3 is CASSLAGTAIYDYTF.